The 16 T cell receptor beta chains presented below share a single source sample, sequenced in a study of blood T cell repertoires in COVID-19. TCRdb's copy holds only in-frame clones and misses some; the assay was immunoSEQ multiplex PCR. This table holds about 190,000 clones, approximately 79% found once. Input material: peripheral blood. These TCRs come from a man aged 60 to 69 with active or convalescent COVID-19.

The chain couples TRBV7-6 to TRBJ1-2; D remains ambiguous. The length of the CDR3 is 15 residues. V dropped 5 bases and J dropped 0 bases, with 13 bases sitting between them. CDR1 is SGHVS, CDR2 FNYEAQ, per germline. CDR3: CASSPRNLANYGYTF. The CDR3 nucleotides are TGTGCCAGCAGCCCCAGGAATTTAGCTAACTATGGCTACACCTTC.

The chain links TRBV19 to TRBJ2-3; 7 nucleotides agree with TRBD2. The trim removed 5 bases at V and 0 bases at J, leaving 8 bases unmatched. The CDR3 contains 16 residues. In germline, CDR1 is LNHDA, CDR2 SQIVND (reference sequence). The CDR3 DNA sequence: TGTGCCAGTAGTGGGGACTATACCCCTAGCACAGATACGCAGTATTTT. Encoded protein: CASSGDYTPSTDTQYF.

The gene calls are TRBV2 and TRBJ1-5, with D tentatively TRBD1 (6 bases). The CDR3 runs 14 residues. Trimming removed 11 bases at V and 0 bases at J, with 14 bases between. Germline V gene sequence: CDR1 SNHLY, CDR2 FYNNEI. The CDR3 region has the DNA TGTGCCTCCGCGAGGGGGAATAGCAATCAGCCCCAGCATTTT. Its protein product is CASARGNSNQPQHF.

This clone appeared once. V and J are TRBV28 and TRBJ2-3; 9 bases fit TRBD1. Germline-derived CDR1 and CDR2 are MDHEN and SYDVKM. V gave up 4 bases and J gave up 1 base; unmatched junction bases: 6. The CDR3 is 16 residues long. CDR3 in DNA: TGTGCCAGCAGTTCTAGGACAGGGGTGGGCACAGATACGCAGTATTTT. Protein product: CASSSRTGVGTDTQYF.

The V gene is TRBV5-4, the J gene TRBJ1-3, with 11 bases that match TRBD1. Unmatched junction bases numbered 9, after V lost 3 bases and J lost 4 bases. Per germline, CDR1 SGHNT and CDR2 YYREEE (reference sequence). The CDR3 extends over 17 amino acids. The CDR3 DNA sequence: TGTGCCAGCAGCTACCTCGGACAGGGGGCGGGAGGAAACACCATATATTTT. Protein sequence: CASSYLGQGAGGNTIYF.

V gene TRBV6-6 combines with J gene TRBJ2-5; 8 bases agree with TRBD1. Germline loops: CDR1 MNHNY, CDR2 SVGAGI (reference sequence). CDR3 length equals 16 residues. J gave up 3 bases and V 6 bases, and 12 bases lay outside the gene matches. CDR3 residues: CASRPVSGQAKETQYF. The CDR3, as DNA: TGTGCCAGCAGACCCGTTTCGGGACAGGCTAAAGAGACCCAGTACTTC.

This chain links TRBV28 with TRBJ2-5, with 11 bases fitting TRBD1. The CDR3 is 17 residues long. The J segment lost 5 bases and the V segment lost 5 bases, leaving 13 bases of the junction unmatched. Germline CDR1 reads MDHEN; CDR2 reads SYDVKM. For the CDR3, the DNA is TGTGCCAGCAGTCCGGCCGGGACAGGGGGTTTGTGGGAGACCCAGTACTTC. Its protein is CASSPAGTGGLWETQYF.

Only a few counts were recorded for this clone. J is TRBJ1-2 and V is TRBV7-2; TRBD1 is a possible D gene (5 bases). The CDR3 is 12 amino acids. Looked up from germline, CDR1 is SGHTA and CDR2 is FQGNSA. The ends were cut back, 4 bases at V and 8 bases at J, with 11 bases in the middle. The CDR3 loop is CASSSREGGYTF. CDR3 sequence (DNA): TGTGCCAGCAGCTCCAGGGAGGGCGGCTACACCTTC.

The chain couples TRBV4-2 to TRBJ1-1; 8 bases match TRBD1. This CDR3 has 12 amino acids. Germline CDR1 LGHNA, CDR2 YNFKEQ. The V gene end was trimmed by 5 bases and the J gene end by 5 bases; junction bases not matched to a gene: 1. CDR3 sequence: CASSDRGTEAFF. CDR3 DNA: TGTGCCAGCAGCGACAGGGGTACTGAAGCTTTCTTT.

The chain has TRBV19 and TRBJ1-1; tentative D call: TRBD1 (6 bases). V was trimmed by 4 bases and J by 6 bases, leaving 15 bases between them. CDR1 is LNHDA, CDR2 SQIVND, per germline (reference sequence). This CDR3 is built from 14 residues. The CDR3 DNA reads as TGTGCCAGTAGTACCACCGTTGAGGGGGCTGAAGCTTTCTTT. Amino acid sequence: CASSTTVEGAEAFF.

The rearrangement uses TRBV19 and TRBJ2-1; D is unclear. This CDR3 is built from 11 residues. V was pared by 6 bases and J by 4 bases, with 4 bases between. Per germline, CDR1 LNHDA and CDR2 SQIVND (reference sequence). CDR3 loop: CASRSYNEQFF. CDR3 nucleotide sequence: TGTGCCAGTAGGTCTTACAATGAGCAGTTCTTC.

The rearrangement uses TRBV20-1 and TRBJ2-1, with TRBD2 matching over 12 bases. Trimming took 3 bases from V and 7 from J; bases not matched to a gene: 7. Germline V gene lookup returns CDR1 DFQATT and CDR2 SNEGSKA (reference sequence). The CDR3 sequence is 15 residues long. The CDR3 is CSASGRLAGENEQFF. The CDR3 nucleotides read TGCAGTGCTAGTGGTCGACTAGCGGGAGAGAATGAGCAGTTCTTC.

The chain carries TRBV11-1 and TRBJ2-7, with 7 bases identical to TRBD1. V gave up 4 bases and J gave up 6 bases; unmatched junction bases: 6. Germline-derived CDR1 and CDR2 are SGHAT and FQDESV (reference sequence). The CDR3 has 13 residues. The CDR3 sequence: CASSSDRVSEQYF. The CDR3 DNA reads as TGTGCCAGCAGCTCCGACAGGGTATCCGAGCAGTACTTC.

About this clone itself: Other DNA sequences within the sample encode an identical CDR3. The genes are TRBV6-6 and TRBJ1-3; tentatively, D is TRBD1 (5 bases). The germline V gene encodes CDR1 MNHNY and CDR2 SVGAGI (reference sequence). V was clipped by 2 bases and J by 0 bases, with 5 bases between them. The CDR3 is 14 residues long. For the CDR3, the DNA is TGTGCCAGCAGTTACCAGGGCTCTGGAAACACCATATATTTT. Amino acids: CASSYQGSGNTIYF.

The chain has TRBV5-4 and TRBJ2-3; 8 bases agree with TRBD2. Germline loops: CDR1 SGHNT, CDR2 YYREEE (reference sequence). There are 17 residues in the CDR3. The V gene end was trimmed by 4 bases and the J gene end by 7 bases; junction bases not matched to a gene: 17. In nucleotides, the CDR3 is TGTGCCAGCAGCGTTGAAGGACTAGCCGGAGTTTATCATACGCAGTATTTT. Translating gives CASSVEGLAGVYHTQYF.

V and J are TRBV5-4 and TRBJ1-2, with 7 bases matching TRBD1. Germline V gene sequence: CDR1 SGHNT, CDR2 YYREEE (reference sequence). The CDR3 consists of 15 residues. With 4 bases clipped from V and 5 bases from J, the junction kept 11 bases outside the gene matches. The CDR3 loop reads CASSPQGGGGYGYTF. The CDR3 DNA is TGTGCCAGCAGCCCCCAGGGGGGCGGGGGGTATGGCTACACCTTC.